What follows are 15 T cell receptor beta chains derived from one specimen sequenced in a study of blood T cells in healthy people across ages. The use of a sample-barcoded 5' primer and a J-beta primer mix characterized a second PCR of roughly 7 to 11 cycles. MiXCR, run by TCRdb on the 5' RACE reads, gives a single entry per CDR3 protein. The table shows about 970,000 distinct CDR3 sequences, with around 54% occurring only once. What was sequenced was blood. These receptors all come from a woman aged 55-70 years in good health.

This clonotype was detected only a few times. This rearrangement joins TRBV18 to TRBJ2-4; TRBD1 matches 7 bases. The ends lost 8 bases at V and 0 bases at J; junction bases unmatched: 7. Germline V lookup: CDR1 KGHSH, CDR2 LQKENI. The CDR3 contains 15 residues. The CDR3 DNA reads TGTGCCAGCACGGGACAGCAGCTAGCCAAAAACATTCAGTACTTC. It specifies CASTGQQLAKNIQYF.

The chain employs TRBV6-6 and TRBJ2-5; 11 bases are shared with TRBD2. The CDR3 runs to 16 residues. Germline CDR1 and CDR2: MNHNY and SVGAGI (reference sequence). Unmatched junction bases numbered 6, after V lost 2 bases and J lost 4 bases. The CDR3 nucleotides read TGTGCCAGCAGTTACGCCCTAGCGGGAGGTGTAGAGACCCAGTACTTC. Its protein is CASSYALAGGVETQYF.

V usage is TRBV7-3 and J usage is TRBJ2-7; the D gene is possibly TRBD1 (6 bases). The end of the DNA fits TRBJ2-1 better, so the J call may be wrong. CDR1 and CDR2 (germline): SGHTA, FQGTGA. This CDR3 comprises 14 residues. DNA of the CDR3: TGTGCCAGCAGCGACCCGGGACAAACGGATGAGCAGTTCTTC. It codes for CASSDPGQTDEQFF.

V is TRBV20-1 and J is TRBJ2-5; no firm D call. The end of the DNA fits TRBJ2-7 better, so the J call may be wrong. Per the germline V gene, CDR1 is DFQATT and CDR2 is SNEGSKA (reference sequence). The CDR3 is 15 amino acids. The CDR3 protein is CSAIRAALPTYEQYF. In DNA, the CDR3 is TGCAGTGCTATCCGGGCCGCATTGCCTACCTACGAGCAGTACTTC.

This chain joins TRBV11-2 and TRBJ2-3; D tentatively fits TRBD1 or TRBD2 (6 bases each). Trimming took 0 bases from V and 7 from J, leaving 14 bases between them. The germline V gene has CDR1 SGHAT and CDR2 FQNNGV. The CDR3 length is 15 residues. CDR3 region: CASSLDRGGTYTQYF. In DNA, the CDR3 is TGTGCCAGCAGCTTAGATCGAGGGGGGACCTATACGCAGTATTTT.

The CDR3 region is CSAEVGGRLRNEQFF. CDR3 bases: TGCAGTGCCGAAGTGGGAGGGCGGCTAAGGAATGAGCAGTTCTTC. The chain recombines TRBV20-1 with TRBJ2-1; 7 bases are shared with TRBD2. V was clipped by 6 bases and J by 7 bases; unmatched bases: 15. CDR1 is DFQATT and CDR2 is SNEGSKA in the germline V gene (reference sequence). The CDR3 sequence is 15 residues long.

The V gene is TRBV6-1, the J gene TRBJ2-5; D unresolved. This CDR3 is 14 amino acids long. Trimming stripped 5 bases from V and 11 bases from J, with 21 bases between. Germline loops: CDR1 MNHNS, CDR2 SASEGT. The CDR3 nucleotides read TGTGCCAGCAGTCAGAGGCGGCCCTACAATGAGCAGTACTTC. Protein product: CASSQRRPYNEQYF.

A few counts support this clonotype. V usage is TRBV27 and J usage is TRBJ1-1, with no clear D. Trimming left V 5 bases short and J 1 base short, with 8 bases between. This CDR3 region has 13 residues. Germline-derived CDR1 and CDR2 are MNHEY and SMNVEV (reference sequence). For the CDR3, the DNA is TGTGCCAGCAGTGTGTCGGGGAACACTGAAGCTTTCTTT. This sequence encodes CASSVSGNTEAFF.

This clonotype was counted many times. The V and J genes are TRBV7-6 and TRBJ2-3; no reliable D call. V gave up 5 bases and J gave up 2 bases, with 2 bases separating them. Germline CDR1 SGHVS, CDR2 FNYEAQ. There are 11 residues in the CDR3. The CDR3 DNA is TGTGCCAGCAGCAACACAGATACGCAGTATTTT. It yields the protein CASSNTDTQYF.

The table lists this clonotype with a few counts. The chain couples TRBV6-2 or TRBV6-3 to TRBJ2-3; D is possibly TRBD2 (6 bases). Germline V gene lookup returns CDR1 MNHEY and CDR2 SVGEGT. CDR3 length: 14 amino acids. V was shortened by 0 bases and J by 14 bases, with 18 bases between the two germline ends. The CDR3 loop is CASSYSTDGGGSYF. CDR3 coding DNA: TGTGCCAGCAGTTACTCGACGGACGGTGGAGGGTCGTATTTT.

The CDR3 here is CASSLSGRTEKLFF. In DNA, the CDR3 is TGTGCCAGCTCACTCTCGGGGCGGACGGAAAAACTGTTTTTT. This sequence joins TRBV18 and TRBJ1-4; D might be TRBD1 (5 bases). The V and J ends lost 4 bases and 8 bases respectively, with 14 bases between them. CDR3 length: 14 amino acids. Per the germline V gene, CDR1 is KGHSH and CDR2 is LQKENI. The whole variable domain, remainder taken from reference TRBV18 and TRBJ1-4, is NAGVMQNPRHLVRRRGQEARLRCSPMKGHSHVYWYRQLPEEGLKFMVYLQKENIIDESGMPKERFSAEFPKEGPSILRIQQVVRGDSAAYFCASSLSGRTEKLFFGSGTQLSVL.

The rearrangement links TRBV5-1 to TRBJ2-2; D not certain. Germline V lookup: CDR1 SGHRS, CDR2 YFSETQ. The V and J ends lost 0 bases and 7 bases respectively, with 10 bases between them. This CDR3 contains 14 residues. The CDR3 nucleotides read TGCGCCAGCAGCTTGGTAGTGGCAGACGGGGAGCTGTTTTTT. Its protein product is CASSLVVADGELFF.

In its sample, this clonotype was seen a few times. The CDR3 sequence is CASSLIAGFVTQYF. The CDR3 DNA sequence: TGTGCCAGCAGCTTAATCGCAGGGTTTGTGACCCAGTACTTC. The rearrangement uses TRBV7-9 and TRBJ2-5, with a tentative D call TRBD1 (5 bases). The CDR3 is 14 amino acids. CDR1 and CDR2 from the germline V gene are SEHNR and FQNEAQ (reference sequence). Trimming cost V 2 bases and J 7 bases, with 14 bases left between them.

The chain couples TRBV24-1 to TRBJ1-4; 9 bases map to TRBD1. The V and J ends lost 4 bases and 8 bases, in that order; junction bases with no gene match: 7. The germline V gene encodes CDR1 KGHDR and CDR2 SFDVKD. This CDR3 contains 15 residues. CDR3 nucleotides: TGTGCCACCAGTGACACCGGGACAGGGAAAGAAAAACTGTTTTTT. Residues: CATSDTGTGKEKLFF.

This clonotype was detected a few times. The V call is TRBV4-1, the J call TRBJ2-4; possibly TRBD1 for D (5 bases). The CDR3 is 15 residues long. V was trimmed by 1 base and J by 4 bases, leaving 11 bases between them. Germline V CDR1 and CDR2: MGHRA, YSYEKL. CDR3 DNA sequence: TGCGCCAGCAGCCAAGTTAGGGGATCTAAAAACATTCAGTACTTC. As protein: CASSQVRGSKNIQYF.